This TCR beta chain stems from a study of blood T cells in healthy people across ages (dated by TCRdb to between 2015 and 2017). Study-level background: In model experiments, roughly one uniquely barcoded TCR beta cDNA molecule per two T cells was captured by template switching. Using deep sequencing normalized with unique cDNA molecular identifiers, the study measured how TCR beta repertoire diversity changes with age. The donors were divided into four age groups: young (average around 16 years), middle-aged (about 39), aged (about 60) and long-lived (82). To avoid experimental bias, donors of different ages were distributed randomly across sequencing lanes. Using the same blood draw, the study looked at two additional independent replicas of 1 million unique cDNA reads for two donors, one aged 18 to 30 and the other aged 80 or older.

The CDR3 numbers 13 residues from cysteine through phenylalanine. Only CDR3 DNA is held: 39 bases, read in frame from base 1. V and J lose 6 bases and 9 bases, and a span of 16 bases separates them. Reading the germline V gene gives CDR1 SGHRS and CDR2 YFSETQ. Systemically healthy Caucasian individuals from Russia, about 38 in total and aged roughly 6 to 100 years, were included as donors. Each donor gave ten milliliters of peripheral blood, drawn into EDTA-treated Vacutainer tubes. Ficoll-Paque density-gradient centrifugation was used to isolate PBMCs, with at least 6.5 million per sample. Trizol reagent was used to extract total RNA from the PBMCs, yielding at least 5.5 micrograms per sample. The percentages of naive CD45RAhigh/CD27high T cells were determined by flow cytometry on a PBMC aliquot from every donor. Library preparation used 5' RACE. The sample was run on an Illumina HiSeq 2500. A second roughly 6 to 11 cycle PCR used a sample-barcoded 5' primer and a J-beta primer mix. A template-switch 5' adaptor carrying 12 random nucleotides introduced a unique molecular identifier onto each TCR beta cDNA molecule. Each sample yielded at least 2.5 million CDR3-containing paired-end reads. The Mint cDNA synthesis kit, primed by a TRBC-specific oligonucleotide, was used to synthesize first-strand cDNA from all RNA. Following uracil-DNA glycosylase treatment, all cDNA underwent a first 18-cycle PCR with the universal primers M1SS and BC2_uni_R. Concerning the study's data processing: For normalization, 1 million high-quality reads, each with a distinct molecular identifier, were randomly selected from each sample. Instead of being binned into consensus sequences, reads with shared molecular identifiers were discarded. MiTCR, run with a Q25 quality threshold and the strictest error-elimination algorithm, handled CDR3 identification, clonotype clustering and error correction. A nonparametric unseen species model with Euler transformation was used to estimate a lower bound on total TCR beta diversity. TCRdb reran the public reads through fastp at Q25 and MiXCR, keeping productive beta chains. Each CDR3 protein gets just one entry, which takes the most common genes and DNA from the rows behind it. TCRdb's processing, not the authors', yielded these V and J calls. The sample contains about 680,000 distinct CDR3 sequences, more than 40% of them found a single time. About 32% of the sample belongs to the ten largest clones.

The investigation overall reported the following: The percentage of naive T cells measured by flow cytometry correlated strongly with observed TCR beta diversity. Bulk unsorted PBMC profiling prevented conclusive comparison of naive and antigen-experienced compartments. Compared with the aged group, more naive CD4+ T cells, fewer expanded clones and increased TCR diversity were shown by the long-lived group, suggesting age selection. Because the CMV infection status of the donors was unknown, age-related changes in expanded clonotypes may potentially have been confounded. Estimates of total diversity based on one million sequenced T cells were regarded as lower bounds and as underestimates. Observed TCR beta diversity per million T cells fell roughly linearly with age, and a significant reduction was already apparent by age around 40.

Comment on this clonotype: The antigen it binds to is not known. Base qualities are missing; no much larger clone stands one base away.

The source of this sequence is a woman aged 55-70 years in good health. This receptor chain uses TRBV5-1 and TRBJ2-1; the best D guess is TRBD2, with 6 bases matching. Material for sequencing was blood. The CDR3 protein sequence reads: CASMGRESGEQFF. The nucleotide sequence is given as TGCGCCAGCATGGGTCGGGAGTCGGGTGAGCAGTTCTTC.